This TCR beta chain was identified during a study of cytomegalovirus exposure and HLA in healthy donors. Across the study: Findings of an earlier analysis included about 120 million unique TCR beta sequences from 190 million or so T cells. Most donors, roughly 84% of approximately 400 genotyped, fell in the Caucasian-associated ancestry cluster. Study-wide results and limits: It was 150 or so TCR beta chains that were listed as cytomegalovirus-associated.

Concerning this clone: Its antigen is unidentified.

PCR amplification relied on 60 Vbeta primers (plus 13 Jbeta primers). Here immunoSEQ multiplex PCR was the method, and the copy in TCRdb shows in-frame clones only, minus some. This sample's table reports 190,000 or so clones. CDR3 length: 12 residues. CDR1 and CDR2 (germline): LNHDA, SQIVND (reference sequence). V shed 4 bases, J shed 10 bases, and the junction held 4 bases outside the gene matches. The receptor was isolated from a boy aged 5-17 years in good health and CMV-seronegative. The sequenced sample was PBMCs. The chain couples TRBV19 to TRBJ1-1; TRBD1 matches 9 bases. The DNA of the CDR3 is TGTGCCAGTAGTAAAAAGGACAGGGGAGCTTTCTTT. Amino acid sequence: CASSKKDRGAFF.